The next 27 T cell receptor beta chains were all read from a single sample in a study of spatial heterogeneity in lung cancer. Described time point: sample taken at primary tumor resection. Using its own MiXCR run on the 5' RACE reads, TCRdb lists one record per CDR3 protein. The data contain about 23,000 distinct CDR3 sequences, around 4.6% of them singletons. This material consisted of PBMCs, taken at surgery. The receptors come from a male donor with early-stage non-small cell lung cancer.

This clonotype was seen only a few times. The V and J genes are TRBV12-3 or TRBV12-4 and TRBJ2-7; 7 bases are shared with TRBD2. The CDR3 runs 15 residues. Trimming at V came to 2 bases and at J to 0 bases, leaving 4 bases not matched to a gene. CDR3 in amino acids: CASSLTGTNSYEQYF. In DNA form, the CDR3 reads TGTGCCAGCAGTTTAACCGGGACTAACTCCTACGAGCAGTACTTC.

This clonotype was observed many times. This sequence joins TRBV4-3 and TRBJ2-3; TRBD2 is a possible D gene (6 bases). The germline gives CDR1 LGHNA, CDR2 YSLEER. With 0 bases removed from V and 4 bases from J, the gap between germline ends came to 14 bases. This CDR3 has 16 residues. For the CDR3, the DNA is TGCGCCAGCAGCCAAGATCCGGGAGCTTTCGCAGATACGCAGTATTTT. Its translation: CASSQDPGAFADTQYF.

This clonotype was counted at least ten times. This chain links TRBV12-3 or TRBV12-4 with TRBJ1-1, with TRBD1 as a possible D gene (5 bases). The germline V and J ends were trimmed by 3 bases and 5 bases, with 7 bases remaining between them. The CDR3 covers 12 residues. CDR3 bases: TGTGCCAGCAGTTTGCGGGGGACTGAAGCTTTCTTT. Its translation: CASSLRGTEAFF.

This clonotype showed up just a few times. The J gene is TRBJ2-3, the V gene TRBV5-1; D perhaps matches TRBD2 (5 bases). In germline, CDR1 is SGHRS, CDR2 YFSETQ. This CDR3 comprises 13 residues. V was shortened by 0 bases and J by 3 bases, with 5 bases between the two germline ends. DNA for the CDR3: TGCGCCAGCAGCTTGGCGGGAACAGATACGCAGTATTTT. It is translated as CASSLAGTDTQYF.

This clonotype was counted at least ten times. The chain couples TRBV7-3 to TRBJ2-1, with TRBD2 as a possible D gene (7 bases). V was trimmed by 2 bases and J by 7 bases, leaving 12 bases between them. Germline V lookup: CDR1 SGHTA, CDR2 FQGTGA. CDR3 size: 14 residues. Here the CDR3 DNA reads TGTGCCAGCAGCTTAGTAGGGGGGGAGAATGAGCAGTTCTTC. Amino acid sequence: CASSLVGGENEQFF.

This clonotype was recorded at least ten times. V gene TRBV28 combines with J gene TRBJ2-4; tentatively, D is TRBD1 (6 bases). Germline V lookup: CDR1 MDHEN, CDR2 SYDVKM. The CDR3 sequence is 13 residues long. V gave up 5 bases and J gave up 9 bases, with 14 bases separating them. Here the CDR3 reads CASSPIVGGIQYF. The CDR3 coding sequence is TGTGCCAGCAGTCCCATCGTAGGGGGCATTCAGTACTTC.

Details on this clonotype: A much larger clonotype is one base distant, so this may be a read error. It is likely a read error, because the conserved phenylalanine at the end of the CDR3 is missing. The chain has TRBV28 and TRBJ2-1; D tentatively fits TRBD1 or TRBD2 (8 bases each). Germline V gene sequence: CDR1 MDHEN, CDR2 SYDVKM. The V and J ends lost 5 bases and 8 bases respectively, with 40 bases between them. The CDR3 is 22 amino acids. The CDR3 sequence is CASSHSLQGQEAAGGPQDEQFS. The CDR3 DNA sequence: TGTGCCAGCAGTCACTCCTTACAGGGACAGGAGGCCGCGGGAGGACCCCAGGATGAGCAGTTCTCC.

This clonotype was found many times. The CDR3: CASKSPNNEQFF. The DNA for the CDR3 is TGTGCCAGCAAATCCCCGAACAATGAGCAGTTCTTC. V is TRBV3-1 and J is TRBJ2-1; D uncertain. V lost 7 bases to trimming and J lost 5 bases, with 9 bases between them. CDR1 is LGHDT, CDR2 YNNKEL, per germline (reference sequence). This CDR3 region has 12 residues.

Only a few counts were recorded for this clonotype. The V and J genes are TRBV3-1 and TRBJ2-3; no clear D gene. The length of the CDR3 is 12 residues. Trimming removed 6 bases at V and 0 bases at J, with 4 bases between. CDR1 and CDR2 from the germline V gene are LGHDT and YNNKEL (reference sequence). CDR3 in amino acids: CASSISTDTQYF. For the CDR3, the DNA is TGTGCCAGCAGTATCAGCACAGATACGCAGTATTTT.

A word on this clonotype: A much larger clone lies one base from this, so it may be a read error. Since the CDR3 does not end with the conserved phenylalanine or tryptophan, this likely comes from a read error. The chain has TRBV7-3 and TRBJ2-4; tentative D call: TRBD2 (5 bases). The CDR3 totals 12 residues. Trimming took off 5 bases at V and 12 bases at J, with 14 bases between the two ends. From germline, CDR1 is SGHTA and CDR2 FQGTGA. The CDR3 bases are TGTGCCAGCAGCCCAGCCGGGAAACCTCAGTACCTC. As protein: CASSPAGKPQYL.

This clonotype was observed a few times. The germline gene is not matched at one end of the junction; a read error may be the cause. The DNA for the CDR3 is TGTGCCAGCAGCTTAGTTAGCGGGGGGGCCCATAGTTTT. This codes for CASSLVSGGAHSF. V is TRBV7-6 and J is TRBJ2-3, with 11 positions matching TRBD2. This CDR3 has 13 residues. Germline assignment: CDR1 SGHVS and CDR2 FNYEAQ.

This clonotype was detected many times. This chain links TRBV10-3 with TRBJ2-7; D might be TRBD1 or TRBD2, each matching 7 bases. Trimming pared 3 bases from V and 7 bases from J, leaving 19 bases between. Germline values: CDR1 ENHRY, CDR2 SYGVKD. The CDR3 consists of 15 residues. CDR3 sequence reads: CAISDSQNRGGEQYF. CDR3 DNA: TGTGCCATCAGTGACTCGCAGAACAGGGGAGGGGAGCAGTACTTC.

This clonotype was observed many times. The rearrangement links TRBV18 to TRBJ2-1, with TRBD1 matching 10 bases. CDR1 and CDR2 from the germline V gene are KGHSH and LQKENI. Trimming removed 3 bases from V and 7 bases from J; junction bases left unmatched: 6. CDR3 length equals 15 residues. The CDR3 here is CASSPGQGRGNEQFF. CDR3 nucleotides: TGTGCCAGCTCACCGGGACAGGGGAGAGGAAATGAGCAGTTCTTC.

This clonotype occurred many times. The chain has TRBV6-5 and TRBJ2-7; TRBD2 agrees at 9 bases. The CDR3 has 17 amino acids. V lost 5 bases and J lost 1; bases outside the gene matches: 12. Germline V gene data show CDR1 as MNHEY and CDR2 as SVGAGI. The CDR3 reads CASSPTIRTSVSYEQYF. CDR3 DNA sequence: TGTGCCAGCAGTCCTACGATAAGGACTAGCGTATCCTACGAGCAGTACTTC.

This clonotype was counted at least ten times. The chain employs TRBV20-1 and TRBJ1-5; D is unresolved. Trimming pared 4 bases from V and 4 bases from J, leaving 11 bases between. Germline lookup yields CDR1 DFQATT and CDR2 SNEGSKA (reference sequence). The CDR3 sequence is 13 residues long. The CDR3 loop reads CSAKRGGNQPQHF. The CDR3, as DNA: TGCAGTGCTAAACGGGGTGGGAATCAGCCCCAGCATTTT.

This clonotype was recorded many times. The V call is TRBV7-2, the J call TRBJ2-2; 8 positions match TRBD1. CDR3 length: 15 amino acids. Trimming took 5 bases from V and 4 from J; bases not matched to a gene: 6. Germline V lookup: CDR1 SGHTA, CDR2 FQGNSA. The CDR3 DNA is TGTGCCAGCAGCCGGGACAGGCCACCCACCGGGGAGCTGTTTTTT. Translation: CASSRDRPPTGELFF.

By its share, this clonotype is medium-sized. The V gene is TRBV12-3 or TRBV12-4, the J gene TRBJ2-4; 9 bases fit TRBD1. The CDR3 spans 13 residues. The V gene end was trimmed by 7 bases and the J gene end by 4 bases; junction bases not matched to a gene: 2. The CDR3 is CASKGTGKNIQYF. In DNA form, the CDR3 reads TGTGCCAGCAAAGGGACAGGGAAAAACATTCAGTACTTC.

This clonotype came up many times. This chain links TRBV24-1 with TRBJ2-2; D may be TRBD1 or TRBD2 (5 bases each). This CDR3 comprises 17 residues. Per germline, CDR1 KGHDR and CDR2 SFDVKD. Trimming cost V 2 bases and J 2 bases, with 14 bases left between them. The CDR3 bases are TGTGCCACCAGTGATTCCCCGGGACGACCAAACACCGGGGAGCTGTTTTTT. This encodes CATSDSPGRPNTGELFF.

This clonotype has at least ten counts. V is TRBV6-5 and J is TRBJ2-1; 8 positions agree with TRBD1. The CDR3 totals 15 residues. CDR1 and CDR2 (germline): MNHEY, SVGAGI. Losses at the gene ends were 6 bases for V and 9 bases for J; bases not matched to a gene: 13. DNA of the CDR3: TGTGCCAGCAGCTCAGGGGGCGCAGGGGGAGGTGAGCAGTTCTTC. Protein product: CASSSGGAGGGEQFF.

Many counts were recorded for this clonotype. This chain uses TRBV5-1 with TRBJ2-6, with D possibly TRBD1 on 5 matching bases. The CDR3 spans 15 residues. The germline gives CDR1 SGHRS, CDR2 YFSETQ. Trimming took 2 bases from V and 1 from J, leaving 7 bases between them. CDR3: CASSFGQSGANVLTF. CDR3 bases: TGCGCCAGCAGCTTTGGACAATCTGGGGCCAACGTCCTGACTTTC.

The sample holds many counts of this clonotype. The rearrangement joins TRBV4-2 to TRBJ2-1, with 10 bases matching TRBD2. The CDR3 extends over 15 amino acids. Per germline, CDR1 LGHNA and CDR2 YNFKEQ. Germline trimming cut 4 bases from V and 12 bases from J; bases unmatched to any gene: 12. The CDR3 here is CASSPGLADYKGQFF. In nucleotides, the CDR3 is TGTGCCAGCAGCCCTGGACTAGCGGACTACAAAGGGCAGTTCTTC.

This clonotype was recorded at least ten times. The V call is TRBV14, the J call TRBJ2-7; the match to TRBD2 covers 7 bases. J gave up 4 bases and V 4 bases, and 13 bases lay outside the gene matches. Germline CDR1 is SGHDN and CDR2 is FVKESK. The CDR3 covers 16 residues. For the CDR3, the DNA is TGTGCCAGCAGCCCAACATCCGGTTGGGGAGGGTACGAGCAGTACTTC. As protein: CASSPTSGWGGYEQYF.

As regards this clonotype: This could be a read error, since a much larger clone is one nucleotide away. The chain joins TRBV4-3 to TRBJ2-7; no firm D call. Germline V gene sequence: CDR1 LGHNA, CDR2 YSLEER. Trimming removed 0 bases from V and 3 bases from J, with 12 bases in between. CDR3 size: 15 residues. CDR3 in amino acids: CASSQEEQAIYEQYF. Written as DNA, the CDR3 is TGCGCCAGCAGCCAAGAGGAGCAGGCCATCTACGAGCAGTACTTC.

In this sample, this clonotype turned up many times. CDR3 region: CSVERVLQDTQYF. CDR3 sequence (DNA): TGCAGCGTTGAGCGGGTCCTACAGGATACGCAGTATTTT. V is TRBV29-1 and J is TRBJ2-3; D perhaps matches TRBD2 (5 bases). This CDR3 contains 13 residues. Trimming pared 3 bases from V and 6 bases from J, leaving 13 bases between. Germline loops: CDR1 SQVTM, CDR2 ANQGSEA.

This clonotype was picked up many times. The chain links TRBV20-1 to TRBJ2-3, with 8 bases aligning to TRBD1. CDR1 DFQATT and CDR2 SNEGSKA come from the germline V gene (reference sequence). Unmatched junction bases numbered 14, after V lost 3 bases and J lost 6 bases. The CDR3 runs 16 residues. The CDR3 sequence is CSARFGQGARGDTQYF. The CDR3 DNA reads as TGCAGTGCTAGGTTTGGACAGGGAGCGAGAGGGGATACGCAGTATTTT.

Within the sample, this clonotype is medium-sized. CDR3 sequence reads: CASSVDFGGLEAFF. As DNA, the CDR3 is TGTGCCAGCAGCGTAGATTTCGGCGGGCTCGAAGCTTTCTTT. This chain joins TRBV9 and TRBJ1-1; the D is unclear. V shed 0 bases and J shed 8 bases, with 14 bases lying between them. Germline V gives CDR1 SGDLS, CDR2 YYNGEE. This CDR3 is 14 amino acids long.

This clonotype occurred many times. This chain links TRBV5-1 with TRBJ2-3, with 10 bases matching TRBD1. Germline values: CDR1 SGHRS, CDR2 YFSETQ. The CDR3 is 16 residues long. V shed 4 bases, J shed 3 bases, and the junction held 8 bases outside the gene matches. CDR3 sequence reads: CASSIGQGVITDTQYF. CDR3 DNA: TGCGCCAGCAGCATAGGACAGGGGGTGATTACAGATACGCAGTATTTT.